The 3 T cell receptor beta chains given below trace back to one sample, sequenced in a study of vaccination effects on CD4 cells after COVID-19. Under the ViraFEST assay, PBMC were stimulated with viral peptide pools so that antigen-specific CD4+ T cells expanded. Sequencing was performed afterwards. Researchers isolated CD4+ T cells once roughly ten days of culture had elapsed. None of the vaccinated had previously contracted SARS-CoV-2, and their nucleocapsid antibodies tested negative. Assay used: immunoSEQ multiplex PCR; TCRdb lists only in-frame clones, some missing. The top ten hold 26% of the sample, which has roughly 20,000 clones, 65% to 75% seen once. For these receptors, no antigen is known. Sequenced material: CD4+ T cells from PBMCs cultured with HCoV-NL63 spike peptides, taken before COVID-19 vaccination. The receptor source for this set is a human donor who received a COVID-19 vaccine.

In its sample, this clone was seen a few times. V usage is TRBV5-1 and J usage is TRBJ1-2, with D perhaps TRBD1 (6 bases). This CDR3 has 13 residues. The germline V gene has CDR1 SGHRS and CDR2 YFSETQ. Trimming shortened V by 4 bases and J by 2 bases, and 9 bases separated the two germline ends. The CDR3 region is CASSPGQNYGYTF. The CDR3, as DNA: TGCGCCAGCAGCCCCGGACAGAACTATGGCTACACCTTC.

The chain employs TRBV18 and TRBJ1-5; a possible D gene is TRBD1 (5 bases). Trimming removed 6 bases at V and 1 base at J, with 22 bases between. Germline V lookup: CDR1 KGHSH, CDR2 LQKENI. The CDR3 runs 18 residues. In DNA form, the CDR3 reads TGTGCCAGCTCCCCTAATAACGGTGGGGCCCTCAGCAATCAGCCCCAGCATTTT. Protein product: CASSPNNGGALSNQPQHF.

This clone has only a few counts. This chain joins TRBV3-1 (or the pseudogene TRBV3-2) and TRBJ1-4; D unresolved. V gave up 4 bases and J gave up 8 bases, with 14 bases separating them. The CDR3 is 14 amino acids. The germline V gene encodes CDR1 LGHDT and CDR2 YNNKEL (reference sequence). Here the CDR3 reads CASSPNRAPEKLFF. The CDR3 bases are TGTGCCAGCAGCCCCAACCGGGCTCCGGAAAAACTGTTTTTT.